Listed below are T cell receptor beta chains from one sample, sequenced in a study of OX40 agonist ivuxolimab in advanced cancers. Repertoires were generated with immunoSEQ multiplex PCR, while TCRdb's copy carries only in-frame clones and drops some. The repertoire holds about 68,000 clones, with about 79% as singletons. The material was CD4+ or CD8+ T cells sorted from blood, obtained in a trial of the OX40 agonist ivuxolimab. These receptors were collected from an adult with an advanced solid tumor such as melanoma, head and neck, liver or kidney cancer. The CDR3 runs from the conserved cysteine through the conserved F or W. A D gene is named only where the DNA matches it firmly. Clone size is stated in some rows and not others, as once, few, many or a class when expanded.

d_call: -
v_call: TRBV10-3
j_call: TRBJ1-2
clone_size: few
cdr3_nt: TGTGCCATCAGTGGGGCCACCGGCGATGGCTACACCTTC
cdr3_aa: CAISGATGDGYTF

d_call: -
v_call: TRBV6-6
j_call: TRBJ2-6
clone_size: -
cdr3_nt: TGTGCCAGCCGACAGGCCTCTGGGGCCAACGTCCTGACTTTC
cdr3_aa: CASRQASGANVLTF

d_call: TRBD1
v_call: TRBV10-3
j_call: TRBJ2-7
clone_size: -
cdr3_nt: TGTGCCATAGGCTCCGGGACAGGCTCCTACGAGCAGTACTTC
cdr3_aa: CAIGSGTGSYEQYF

d_call: -
v_call: TRBV7-9
j_call: TRBJ1-1
clone_size: -
cdr3_nt: TGTGCCAGCAGCTTAGATGCAATTCTGAACACTGAAGCTTTCTTT
cdr3_aa: CASSLDAILNTEAFF

d_call: -
v_call: TRBV5-6
j_call: TRBJ2-3
clone_size: -
cdr3_nt: TGTGCCAGCAGCTTGCTAGGGAGAGAATCAGATACGCAGTATTTT
cdr3_aa: CASSLLGRESDTQYF

d_call: -
v_call: TRBV29-1
j_call: TRBJ1-2
clone_size: -
cdr3_nt: TGCAGCGTTGAACTGTGGGAAGAGCATGGCTACACCTTC
cdr3_aa: CSVELWEEHGYTF

d_call: TRBD1
v_call: TRBV30
j_call: TRBJ1-3
clone_size: once
cdr3_nt: TGTGCCTGGAGCAGGGGGCATGGAAACACCATATATTTT
cdr3_aa: CAWSRGHGNTIYF

d_call: -
v_call: TRBV5-6
j_call: TRBJ2-7
clone_size: -
cdr3_nt: TGTGCCAGCAGCTTTAATATTCGTTCCTCCTACGAGCAGTACTTC
cdr3_aa: CASSFNIRSSYEQYF

d_call: -
v_call: TRBV6-1
j_call: TRBJ2-3
clone_size: -
cdr3_nt: TGTGCCAGCGGCCCCTCCCAAGGGACAGATACGCAGTATTTT
cdr3_aa: CASGPSQGTDTQYF

d_call: -
v_call: TRBV5-5
j_call: TRBJ2-5
clone_size: -
cdr3_nt: TGTGCCAGCAGCCTGGGAGGACAGTCAGAGACCCAGTACTTC
cdr3_aa: CASSLGGQSETQYF

d_call: -
v_call: TRBV7-2
j_call: TRBJ2-7
clone_size: -
cdr3_nt: TGTGCCAGCAGCTTAGATCCGAAGGGAATCTACGAGCAGTACTTC
cdr3_aa: CASSLDPKGIYEQYF

d_call: -
v_call: TRBV5-1
j_call: TRBJ1-2
clone_size: -
cdr3_nt: TGCGCCAGCAGCTTGGATGACAGCCCCTATGGCTACACCTTC
cdr3_aa: CASSLDDSPYGYTF

d_call: -
v_call: TRBV5-4
j_call: TRBJ1-1
clone_size: -
cdr3_nt: TGTGCCAGCAGCTCCAGGGGAGGGACGAGGAACACTGAAGCTTTCTTT
cdr3_aa: CASSSRGGTRNTEAFF

d_call: -
v_call: TRBV14
j_call: TRBJ2-7
clone_size: -
cdr3_nt: TGTGCCAGCAGCCCTCGGGCCACTCTAACGGGCGAGCAGTACTTC
cdr3_aa: CASSPRATLTGEQYF

d_call: -
v_call: TRBV4-3
j_call: TRBJ2-3
clone_size: -
cdr3_nt: TGCGCCAGCAGCCAAGAGCGGTCGGTGGGAGATACGCAGTATTTT
cdr3_aa: CASSQERSVGDTQYF

d_call: TRBD1
v_call: TRBV5-1
j_call: TRBJ2-5
clone_size: -
cdr3_nt: TGCGCCAGCAGCAAGAGACAGGGGGCAGAGACCCAGTACTTC
cdr3_aa: CASSKRQGAETQYF

d_call: -
v_call: TRBV6-6
j_call: TRBJ2-1
clone_size: -
cdr3_nt: TGTGCCAGCAGTCCAGGGAACAATGAGCAGTTCTTC
cdr3_aa: CASSPGNNEQFF

d_call: -
v_call: TRBV1
j_call: TRBJ2-6
clone_size: few
cdr3_nt: TGCACCAGCAGCCATTCGGGCCGTGAAGGACAGATAAACTCTGGGGCCAACGTCCTGACTTTC
cdr3_aa: CTSSHSGREGQINSGANVLTF

d_call: TRBD2
v_call: TRBV5-6
j_call: TRBJ2-3
clone_size: once
cdr3_nt: TGTGCCAGCAGCTCGGGACTAGCGGGATGGGATACGCAGTATTTT
cdr3_aa: CASSSGLAGWDTQYF

d_call: -
v_call: TRBV2
j_call: TRBJ2-1
clone_size: few
cdr3_nt: TGTGCCAGCAGTGGAAACAATGAGCAGTTCTTC
cdr3_aa: CASSGNNEQFF

d_call: TRBD2
v_call: TRBV2
j_call: TRBJ2-7
clone_size: -
cdr3_nt: TGTGCCAGCAGTGAAGCCCCCCTAGCGGGAGGGAGTTACGAGCAGTACTTC
cdr3_aa: CASSEAPLAGGSYEQYF

d_call: -
v_call: TRBV28
j_call: TRBJ1-2
clone_size: few
cdr3_nt: TGTGCCAGCAGTATGGGGGGCAGTCCAAGCTATGGCTACACCTTC
cdr3_aa: CASSMGGSPSYGYTF

d_call: -
v_call: TRBV12-2
j_call: TRBJ2-7
clone_size: -
cdr3_nt: TGTGCAAGTCGCGAACGACTAGCGCGCATCTTTAGCTCCTACGAGCAGTACTTC
cdr3_aa: CASRERLARIFSSYEQYF

d_call: -
v_call: TRBV15
j_call: TRBJ2-4
clone_size: -
cdr3_nt: TGTGCCACCAGCAGAGATAGTGTTGGGCGTCTAGCCAAAAACATTCAGTACTTC
cdr3_aa: CATSRDSVGRLAKNIQYF

d_call: -
v_call: TRBV4-3
j_call: TRBJ2-3
clone_size: -
cdr3_nt: TGCGCCAGCAGCCAAGATGGGACCCGGGGAACGCAGTATTTT
cdr3_aa: CASSQDGTRGTQYF

d_call: TRBD1
v_call: TRBV28
j_call: TRBJ2-4
clone_size: -
cdr3_nt: TGTGCCAGCGCCAAACAGGGGAAAAGGCAGTACTTC
cdr3_aa: CASAKQGKRQYF

d_call: TRBD2
v_call: TRBV27
j_call: TRBJ2-2
clone_size: -
cdr3_nt: TGTGCCAGCATCCGCAGACTAGCGGGACGGGGTACCGGGGAGCTGTTTTTT
cdr3_aa: CASIRRLAGRGTGELFF